This is a list of T cell receptor beta chains from one sample in a study of technical replicates of blood from a few donors. Produced via immunoSEQ multiplex PCR; TCRdb's table is partial and in-frame only. The sample holds approximately 51,000 clones, 93% seen once. Sequenced sample: PBMCs. The receptors derive from a human donor in good health. Some clones in this sample may be carry-over from other donors' samples. Each CDR3 is given with its conserved first and last residue. Fields, in order: clone size, J gene, V gene, CDR3 protein. Size is stated for part of the rows, as once, few or many counts, or as a class when the clone is expanded.

clone size: .; J gene: TRBJ1-6; V gene: TRBV11-3; CDR3 protein: CASSLDEQGRIYNSPLHF
clone size: .; J gene: TRBJ1-4; V gene: TRBV5-4; CDR3 protein: CASKPDSTNEKLFF
clone size: .; J gene: TRBJ2-7; V gene: TRBV4-1; CDR3 protein: CASSQEGGRAYEQYF
clone size: .; J gene: TRBJ2-5; V gene: TRBV7-7; CDR3 protein: CASSFRGQETQYF
clone size: .; J gene: TRBJ2-1; V gene: TRBV6-6; CDR3 protein: CASSGTGGEGNEQFF
clone size: once; J gene: TRBJ1-5; V gene: TRBV10-3; CDR3 protein: CAISERAGIEQPQHF
clone size: .; J gene: TRBJ2-7; V gene: TRBV6-5; CDR3 protein: CASSRSTGFYEQYF
clone size: .; J gene: TRBJ1-1; V gene: TRBV4-3; CDR3 protein: CASSQGGLGTEAFF
clone size: .; J gene: TRBJ2-6; V gene: TRBV4-2; CDR3 protein: CASSQEQNSGANVLTF
clone size: .; J gene: TRBJ2-5; V gene: TRBV18; CDR3 protein: CASSRAGVETQYF
clone size: .; J gene: TRBJ2-7; V gene: TRBV25-1; CDR3 protein: CASSEGVQGAQDEQYF
clone size: .; J gene: TRBJ2-2; V gene: TRBV6-1; CDR3 protein: CASVLSGGTGELFF
clone size: .; J gene: TRBJ1-6; V gene: TRBV30; CDR3 protein: CAWSLTGGYRNSPLHF
clone size: .; J gene: TRBJ2-7; V gene: TRBV2; CDR3 protein: CASSWTSGYEQYF
clone size: .; J gene: TRBJ2-5; V gene: TRBV30; CDR3 protein: CARTGTSGSGETQYF
clone size: .; J gene: TRBJ1-2; V gene: TRBV28; CDR3 protein: CASSLGGQGDSGYGYTF